Shown below are 2 T cell receptor beta chains from a single sample sequenced in a study of response to subunit inactivated influenza vaccine. Using its own MiXCR run on the RT-PCR reads, TCRdb lists one record per CDR3 protein. The profile shows over 650,000 distinct CDR3 sequences, around 20% of them singletons. Sample: PBMCs from blood, taken 5 days after vaccination. The receptors were sampled from a man aged 50-59 years who received an inactivated influenza vaccine.

This clonotype appeared a few times. The genes are TRBV2 and TRBJ2-1; 12 bases agree with TRBD2. The J segment lost 4 bases and the V segment lost 5 bases, leaving 6 bases of the junction unmatched. CDR1 SNHLY and CDR2 FYNNEI come from the germline V gene. The CDR3 extends over 16 amino acids. The CDR3 nucleotides read TGTGCCAGCAGTTTCCCGACTAGCGGGAGATACAATGAGCAGTTCTTC. Translating gives CASSFPTSGRYNEQFF.

V usage is TRBV12-3 or TRBV12-4 and J usage is TRBJ2-1; TRBD2 matches at 8 bases. CDR3 size: 15 residues. V was pared by 8 bases and J by 4 bases, with 10 bases of the junction left unmatched. This CDR3 is CASGAAGGSYNEQFF. CDR3 DNA: TGTGCCAGCGGGGCTGCGGGAGGCTCATACAATGAGCAGTTCTTC.